This T cell receptor beta chain was observed in a study of T cells after yellow fever vaccination. Study-wide results and limits: Abundant clonotypes from the bulk population could get into FACS-sorted repertoires as contaminants. The study re-detected most primary-vaccination clones after the booster (about 95% CD4, almost 90% CD8).

Using its own MiXCR run on the 5' RACE reads, TCRdb lists one record per CDR3 protein. The sample records approximately 150,000 distinct CDR3 sequences, about a tenth being singletons. CDR3 length: 14 amino acids. In germline, CDR1 is SGHRS, CDR2 YFSETQ. J was trimmed by 3 bases and V by 0 bases; bases with no gene match: 1. This clonotype has a handful of counts. The antigen remains undetermined. This chain links TRBV5-1 with TRBJ2-7, with TRBD1 matching over 9 bases. This sequence originates from a man aged 18-30 years who received the YFV17D yellow fever vaccine. The specimen comprised CD8+ T cells sorted from PBMCs, sampled 45 days after the yellow fever booster vaccination. CDR3 amino acids: CASSLGTGVYEQYV. The CDR3 nucleotides read TGCGCCAGCAGCTTGGGGACAGGGGTCTACGAGCAGTACGTC.